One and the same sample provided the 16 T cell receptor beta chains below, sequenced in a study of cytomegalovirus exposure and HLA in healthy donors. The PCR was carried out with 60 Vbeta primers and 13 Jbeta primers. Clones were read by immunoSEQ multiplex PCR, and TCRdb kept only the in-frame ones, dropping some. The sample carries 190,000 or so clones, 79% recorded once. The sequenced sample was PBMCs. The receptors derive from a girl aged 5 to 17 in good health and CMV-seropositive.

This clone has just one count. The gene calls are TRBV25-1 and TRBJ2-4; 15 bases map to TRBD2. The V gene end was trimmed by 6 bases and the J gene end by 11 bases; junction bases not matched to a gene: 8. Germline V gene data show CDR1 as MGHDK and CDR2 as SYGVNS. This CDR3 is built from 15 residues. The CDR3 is CASRGLAGGPSLQYF. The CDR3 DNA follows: TGTGCCAGCAGAGGACTAGCGGGGGGGCCTAGCCTTCAGTACTTC. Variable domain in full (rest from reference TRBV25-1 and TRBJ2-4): EADIYQTPRYLVIGTGKKITLECSQTMGHDKMYWYQQDPGMELHLIHYSYGVNSTEKGDLSSESTVSRIRTEHFPLTLESARPSHTSQYLCASRGLAGGPSLQYFGAGTRLSVL.

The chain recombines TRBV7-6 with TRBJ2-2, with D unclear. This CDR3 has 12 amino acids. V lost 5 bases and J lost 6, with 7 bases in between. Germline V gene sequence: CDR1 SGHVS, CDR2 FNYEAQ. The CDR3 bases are TGTGCCAGCAGCCTCCTCTCCGGGGAGCTGTTTTTT. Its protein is CASSLLSGELFF.

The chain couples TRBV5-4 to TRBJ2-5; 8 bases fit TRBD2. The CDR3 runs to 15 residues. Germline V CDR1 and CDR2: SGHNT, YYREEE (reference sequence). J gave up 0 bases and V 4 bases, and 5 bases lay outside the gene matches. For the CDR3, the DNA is TGTGCCAGCAGCCTGAACGGGGGGGACCAAGAGACCCAGTACTTC. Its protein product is CASSLNGGDQETQYF.

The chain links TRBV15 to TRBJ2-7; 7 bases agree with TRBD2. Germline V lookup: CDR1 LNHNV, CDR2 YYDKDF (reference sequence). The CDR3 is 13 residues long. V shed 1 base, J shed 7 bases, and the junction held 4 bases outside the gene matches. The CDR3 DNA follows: TGTGCCACCAGCAGAGTCCCCGGGAGGGAGCAGTACTTC. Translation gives CATSRVPGREQYF.

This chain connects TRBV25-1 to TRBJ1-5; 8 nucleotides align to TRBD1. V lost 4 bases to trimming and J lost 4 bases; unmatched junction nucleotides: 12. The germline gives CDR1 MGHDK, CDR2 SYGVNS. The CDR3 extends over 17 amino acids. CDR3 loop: CASSASSGTGENQPQHF. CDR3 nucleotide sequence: TGTGCCAGCAGTGCCTCCTCCGGGACAGGCGAAAATCAGCCCCAGCATTTT.

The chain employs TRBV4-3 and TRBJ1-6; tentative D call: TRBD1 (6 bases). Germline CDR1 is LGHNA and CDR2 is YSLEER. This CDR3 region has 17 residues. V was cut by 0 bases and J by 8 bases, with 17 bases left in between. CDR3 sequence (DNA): TGCGCCAGCAGCCAAGATTCCAGGGGAGCGGTCGATTCACCCCTCCACTTT. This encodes CASSQDSRGAVDSPLHF.

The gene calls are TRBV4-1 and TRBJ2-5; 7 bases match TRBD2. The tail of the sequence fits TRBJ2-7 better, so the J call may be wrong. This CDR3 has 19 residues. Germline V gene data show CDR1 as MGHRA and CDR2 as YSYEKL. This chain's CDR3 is CASSQGRGEPGRSPYEQYF. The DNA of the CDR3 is TGCGCCAGCAGCCAAGGTCGGGGGGAGCCAGGCAGGTCCCCCTACGAGCAGTACTTC.

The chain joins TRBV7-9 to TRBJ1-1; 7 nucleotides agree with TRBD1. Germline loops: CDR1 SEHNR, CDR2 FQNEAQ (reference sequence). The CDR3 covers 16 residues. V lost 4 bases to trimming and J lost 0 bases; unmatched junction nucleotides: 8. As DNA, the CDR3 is TGTGCCAGCAGCTCCCGGACAGGCGGTCTGAACACTGAAGCTTTCTTT. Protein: CASSSRTGGLNTEAFF.

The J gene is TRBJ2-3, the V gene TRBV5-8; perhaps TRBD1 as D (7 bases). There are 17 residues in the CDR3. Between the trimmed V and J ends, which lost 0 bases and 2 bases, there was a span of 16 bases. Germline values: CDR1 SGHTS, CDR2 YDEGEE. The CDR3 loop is CASSLAEGALPTDTQYF. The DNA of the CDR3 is TGTGCCAGCAGCTTGGCGGAGGGGGCCCTACCCACAGATACGCAGTATTTT.

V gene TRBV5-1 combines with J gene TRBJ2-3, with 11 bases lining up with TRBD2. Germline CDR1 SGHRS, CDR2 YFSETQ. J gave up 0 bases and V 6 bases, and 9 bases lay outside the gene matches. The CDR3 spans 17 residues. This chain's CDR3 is CASTSRTSGLSTDTQYF. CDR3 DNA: TGCGCCAGCACCTCCAGGACTAGCGGGCTCAGCACAGATACGCAGTATTTT.

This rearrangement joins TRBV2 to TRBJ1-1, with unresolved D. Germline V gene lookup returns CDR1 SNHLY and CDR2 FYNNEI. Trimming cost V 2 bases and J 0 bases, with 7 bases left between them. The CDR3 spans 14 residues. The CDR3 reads CASSETDLNTEAFF. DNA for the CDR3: TGTGCCAGCAGTGAAACAGACCTGAACACTGAAGCTTTCTTT.

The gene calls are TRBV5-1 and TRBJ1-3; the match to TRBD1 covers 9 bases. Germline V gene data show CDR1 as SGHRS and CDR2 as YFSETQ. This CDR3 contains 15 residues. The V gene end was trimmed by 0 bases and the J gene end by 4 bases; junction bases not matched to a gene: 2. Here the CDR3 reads CASSLDRGPGNTIYF. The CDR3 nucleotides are TGCGCCAGCAGCTTGGACAGGGGGCCCGGAAACACCATATATTTT.

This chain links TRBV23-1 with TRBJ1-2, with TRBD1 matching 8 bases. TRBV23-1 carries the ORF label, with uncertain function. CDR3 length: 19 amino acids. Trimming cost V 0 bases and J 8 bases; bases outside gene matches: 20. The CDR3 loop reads CASSQSTTNGQGSRGGYTF. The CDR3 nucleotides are TGCGCCAGCAGTCAATCGACAACAAATGGACAGGGATCGAGGGGCGGCTACACCTTC.

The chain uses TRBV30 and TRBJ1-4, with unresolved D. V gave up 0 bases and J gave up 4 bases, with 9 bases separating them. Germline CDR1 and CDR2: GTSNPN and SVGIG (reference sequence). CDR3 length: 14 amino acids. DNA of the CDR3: TGTGCCTGGAGTGTCAGTCAGATTAATGAAAAACTGTTTTTT. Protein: CAWSVSQINEKLFF.

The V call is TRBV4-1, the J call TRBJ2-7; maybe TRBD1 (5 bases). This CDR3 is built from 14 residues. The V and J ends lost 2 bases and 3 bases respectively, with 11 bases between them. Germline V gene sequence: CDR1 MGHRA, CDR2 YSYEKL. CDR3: CASSQLVTGYEQYF. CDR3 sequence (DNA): TGCGCCAGCAGCCAACTCGTTACAGGCTACGAGCAGTACTTC.

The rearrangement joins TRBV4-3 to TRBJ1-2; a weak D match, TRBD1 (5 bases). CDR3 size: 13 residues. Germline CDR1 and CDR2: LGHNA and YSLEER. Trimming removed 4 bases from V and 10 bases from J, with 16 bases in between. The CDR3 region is CASSPPGGEDYTF. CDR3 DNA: TGCGCCAGCAGCCCCCCTGGGGGGGAGGACTACACCTTC.